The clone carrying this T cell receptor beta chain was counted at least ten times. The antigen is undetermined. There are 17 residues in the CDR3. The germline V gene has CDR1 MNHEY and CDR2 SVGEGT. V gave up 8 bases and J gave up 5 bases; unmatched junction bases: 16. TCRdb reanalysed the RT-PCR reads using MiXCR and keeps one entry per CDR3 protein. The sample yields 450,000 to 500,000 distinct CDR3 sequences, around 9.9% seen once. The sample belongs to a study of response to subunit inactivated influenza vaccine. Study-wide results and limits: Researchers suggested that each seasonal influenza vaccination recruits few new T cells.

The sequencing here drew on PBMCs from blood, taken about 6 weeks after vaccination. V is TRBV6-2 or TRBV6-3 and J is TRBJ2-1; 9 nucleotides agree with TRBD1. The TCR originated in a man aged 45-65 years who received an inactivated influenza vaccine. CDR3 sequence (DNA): TGTGCCAGCTCCCGGGACAGGGTAACGTATAATCACAATGAGCAGTTCTTC. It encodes CASSRDRVTYNHNEQFF.